Listed below are T cell receptor beta chains from one sample, sequenced in a study of T cells after somatic rescue of genetic block. Profiled with immunoSEQ multiplex PCR; TCRdb holds only in-frame clones, not every one. The data show 12,000 to 15,000 clones, about 72% seen once. The sample comprised peripheral blood mononuclear cells (PBMCs). Receptors were obtained from a man between 18 and 35 years old. Both conserved end residues are part of each CDR3. A D gene is named only where the DNA matches it firmly. Only some rows state a clone size, as once, few, many or a class for expanded clones.

d_gene,abundance,j_gene,v_gene,CDR3aa,CDR3nt
.,.,TRBJ2-1,TRBV23-1,CASSINSYNEQFF,TGCGCCAGCAGCATTAACAGTTACAATGAGCAGTTCTTC
.,.,TRBJ2-6,TRBV7-9,CASSSKVPKTATGANVLTF,TGTGCCAGCAGCTCCAAGGTCCCAAAAACTGCGACTGGGGCCAACGTCCTGACTTTC
.,few,TRBJ1-2,TRBV18,CASSPRMGDHSVSYGYTF,TGTGCCAGCTCACCACGGATGGGCGACCACTCTGTGAGCTATGGCTACACCTTC
TRBD1,few,TRBJ2-6,TRBV5-1,CASSSTGQGSGANVLTF,TGCGCCAGCAGCTCTACAGGACAGGGCTCTGGGGCCAACGTCCTGACTTTC
.,.,TRBJ2-7,TRBV18,CASSREYEQYF,TGTGCCAGCTCTAGGGAATACGAGCAGTACTTC
TRBD2,.,TRBJ2-1,TRBV6-6,CASSYWGLASNEQFF,TGTGCCAGCAGTTACTGGGGACTAGCGTCCAATGAGCAGTTCTTC
.,.,TRBJ2-5,TRBV19,CASSMVRGQETQYF,TGTGCCAGTAGTATGGTCAGGGGTCAAGAGACCCAGTACTTC
TRBD2,.,TRBJ2-1,TRBV27,CASRILAGYYNEQFF,TGTGCCAGCAGGATCCTAGCGGGGTATTACAATGAGCAGTTCTTC
.,.,TRBJ2-5,TRBV15,CATSRDRGAETQYF,TGTGCCACCAGCAGAGATCGGGGGGCCGAGACCCAGTACTTC
.,.,TRBJ1-5,TRBV30,CAWRSRGNQPQHF,TGTGCCTGGAGATCTAGGGGCAATCAGCCCCAGCATTTT
TRBD1,.,TRBJ2-5,TRBV19,CASSIAGPSTGGMETQYF,TGTGCCAGTAGTATAGCTGGGCCCTCGACAGGGGGTATGGAGACCCAGTACTTC
TRBD1,.,TRBJ2-7,TRBV29-1,CSVDRGQGVDEQYF,TGCAGCGTTGATCGGGGACAGGGGGTCGACGAGCAGTACTTC
.,few,TRBJ2-7,TRBV5-1,CASSLGGVYSYEQYF,TGCGCCAGCAGCTTGGGAGGGGTCTACTCCTACGAGCAGTACTTC
.,.,TRBJ2-7,TRBV18,CASSHTHGANSYEQYF,TGTGCCAGCTCCCACACCCACGGGGCTAACTCCTACGAGCAGTACTTC
.,.,TRBJ2-7,TRBV7-9,CASSSRGEQYF,TGTGCCAGCAGCTCCAGGGGCGAGCAGTACTTC
.,.,TRBJ1-1,TRBV2,CASTNEKGTEAFF,TGTGCCAGCACTAACGAGAAGGGCACTGAAGCTTTCTTT
.,once,TRBJ1-5,TRBV19,CATSSAGGNQPQHF,TGTGCCACCAGCTCGGCAGGGGGCAATCAGCCCCAGCATTTT
TRBD2,once,TRBJ2-1,TRBV5-1,CASSAGLAGNEQFF,TGCGCCAGCAGCGCGGGACTAGCGGGGAATGAGCAGTTCTTC
TRBD1,.,TRBJ1-1,TRBV18,CASSPTGLTTEAFF,TGTGCCAGCTCACCGACAGGGTTAACAACTGAAGCTTTCTTT
.,.,TRBJ2-6,TRBV6-1,CASSQDTSGANVLTF,TGTGCCAGCAGCCAAGACACGTCTGGGGCCAACGTCCTGACTTTC